Below are 24 T cell receptor beta chains sequenced from a single sample in a study of blood T cell repertoires in COVID-19. Generated by immunoSEQ multiplex PCR, the TCRdb table keeps only in-frame clones and is missing some. The sample has approximately 300,000 clones; approximately 85% are singletons. Sample: PBMCs or T cells enriched from blood (not recorded which). The receptors shown here come from a woman aged 25 to 39 who had recovered from COVID-19.

The V call is TRBV5-1, the J call TRBJ1-1; D is undetermined. Germline V gene lookup returns CDR1 SGHRS and CDR2 YFSETQ. The CDR3 is 13 residues long. V dropped 4 bases and J dropped 7 bases, with 14 bases sitting between them. The CDR3: CASSGSFPVEAFF. The DNA of the CDR3 is TGCGCCAGCAGCGGTTCGTTCCCAGTTGAAGCTTTCTTT. Based on the CDR3 plus reference TRBV5-1 and TRBJ1-1, the full variable domain is KAGVTQTPRYLIKTRGQQVTLSCSPISGHRSVSWYQQTPGQGLQFLFEYFSETQRNKGNFPGRFSGRQFSNSRSEMNVSTLELGDSALYLCASSGSFPVEAFFGQGTRLTVV.

This chain joins TRBV7-2 and TRBJ1-1; no clear D gene. V was trimmed by 5 bases and J by 0 bases, leaving 7 bases between them. The CDR3 runs to 13 residues. Germline V gives CDR1 SGHTA, CDR2 FQGNSA. The CDR3 loop is CASSQQLNTEAFF. The CDR3 DNA reads TGTGCCAGCAGCCAACAGCTGAACACTGAAGCTTTCTTT. Full variable domain (rest looked up from reference TRBV7-2 and TRBJ1-1): GAGVSQSPSNKVTEKGKDVELRCDPISGHTALYWYRQSLGQGLEFLIYFQGNSAPDKSGLPSDRFSAERTGGSVSTLTIQRTQQEDSAVYLCASSQQLNTEAFFGQGTRLTVV.

The genes are TRBV6-5 and TRBJ2-7, with a possible D match to TRBD2 (6 bases). This CDR3 has 15 residues. CDR1 MNHEY and CDR2 SVGAGI come from the germline V gene. V was clipped by 0 bases and J by 12 bases, with 21 bases between them. Written as DNA, the CDR3 is TGTGCCAGCAGTTACTCCGCCGGGGGTCCCTCCGAGTCGTACTTC. The encoded protein is CASSYSAGGPSESYF.

This clone was recorded once. The chain recombines TRBV5-5 with TRBJ1-1; D might be TRBD1 (6 bases). Germline loops: CDR1 SGHKS, CDR2 YYEKEE (reference sequence). The CDR3 covers 14 residues. V dropped 4 bases and J dropped 5 bases, with 15 bases sitting between them. For the CDR3, the DNA is TGTGCCAGCAGCCTACAGGGACGGGATACTGAAGCTTTCTTT. Translating gives CASSLQGRDTEAFF. Supplemented by reference TRBV5-5 and TRBJ1-1, the full variable domain reads DAGVTQSPTHLIKTRGQQVTLRCSPISGHKSVSWYQQVLGQGPQFIFQYYEKEERGRGNFPDRFSARQFPNYSSELNVNALLLGDSALYLCASSLQGRDTEAFFGQGTRLTVV.

The chain joins TRBV19 to TRBJ1-2; D unclear. Per germline, CDR1 LNHDA and CDR2 SQIVND (reference sequence). CDR3 length: 15 amino acids. Trimming removed 9 bases at V and 4 bases at J, with 21 bases between. The CDR3 sequence: CASRSLQSATYGYTF. The CDR3 nucleotides read TGTGCCAGCAGAAGTCTACAGTCCGCCACCTATGGCTACACCTTC. The entire variable domain, with the rest obtained from reference TRBV19 and TRBJ1-2, is as follows: DGGITQSPKYLFRKEGQNVTLSCEQNLNHDAMYWYRQDPGQGLRLIYYSQIVNDFQKGDIAEGYSVSREKKESFPLTVTSAQKNPTAFYLCASRSLQSATYGYTFGSGTRLTVV.

This chain joins TRBV30 and TRBJ1-5; D may be TRBD1 (5 bases). The CDR3 has 16 amino acids. V was trimmed by 1 base and J by 2 bases, leaving 15 bases between them. CDR1 and CDR2 from the germline V gene are GTSNPN and SVGIG (reference sequence). CDR3 coding DNA: TGTGCCTGGAGTGCTAGGGGTCGAAGTGGCAATCAGCCCCAGCATTTT. It is translated as CAWSARGRSGNQPQHF.

The genes are TRBV30 and TRBJ1-1; TRBD1 matches 12 bases. This CDR3 spans 16 amino acids. Germline V gene sequence: CDR1 GTSNPN, CDR2 SVGIG (reference sequence). V was pared by 1 base and J by 0 bases, with 3 bases of the junction left unmatched. CDR3 coding DNA: TGTGCCTGGAGTGGGGGACAGGGGGCTTTGAACACTGAAGCTTTCTTT. Translating gives CAWSGGQGALNTEAFF.

The chain has TRBV5-4 and TRBJ1-1; D is undetermined. Per the germline V gene, CDR1 is SGHNT and CDR2 is YYREEE (reference sequence). The V and J ends lost 4 bases and 0 bases respectively, with 7 bases between them. The CDR3 extends over 13 amino acids. In DNA, the CDR3 is TGTGCCAGCAGCCCACGGGTGAACACTGAAGCTTTCTTT. It specifies CASSPRVNTEAFF.

The chain is built from TRBV30 and TRBJ1-5, with D perhaps TRBD1 (5 bases). Germline V CDR1 and CDR2: GTSNPN, SVGIG (reference sequence). This CDR3 has 13 amino acids. Between the trimmed V and J ends, which lost 0 bases and 5 bases, there was a span of 8 bases. Written as DNA, the CDR3 is TGTGCCTGGAGTGTGGCAGGGTATCAGCCCCAGCATTTT. Protein: CAWSVAGYQPQHF.

The chain combines TRBV9 with TRBJ2-6, with TRBD1 identical over 9 bases. V shed 3 bases, J shed 4 bases, and the junction held 14 bases outside the gene matches. Germline CDR1 SGDLS, CDR2 YYNGEE. The CDR3 sequence is 19 residues long. The DNA of the CDR3 is TGTGCCAGCAGCGGCCGGACAGGGGTCTACGTGAGAGGGGCCAACGTCCTGACTTTC. This encodes CASSGRTGVYVRGANVLTF. Combining the CDR3 with reference TRBV9 and TRBJ2-6 gives the whole variable domain DSGVTQTPKHLITATGQRVTLRCSPRSGDLSVYWYQQSLDQGLQFLIQYYNGEERAKGNILERFSAQQFPDLHSELNLSSLELGDSALYFCASSGRTGVYVRGANVLTFGAGSRLTVL.

The J gene is TRBJ1-3, the V gene TRBV28, with a possible D match to TRBD1 (5 bases). Germline V gene lookup returns CDR1 MDHEN and CDR2 SYDVKM. This CDR3 region has 16 residues. V was cut by 4 bases and J by 0 bases, with 13 bases left in between. The CDR3 protein is CASSSPTGDSGNTIYF. CDR3 coding DNA: TGTGCCAGCAGTTCCCCTACAGGTGACTCTGGAAACACCATATATTTT.

The rearrangement uses TRBV28 and TRBJ2-3; TRBD2 aligns across 7 bases. Germline CDR1 MDHEN, CDR2 SYDVKM. The CDR3 totals 18 residues. Germline trimming cut 3 bases from V and 4 bases from J; bases unmatched to any gene: 16. The CDR3 DNA reads as TGTGCCAGCAGTTTCTTAATTCGGGAGGTGGAAGACCCAGATACGCAGTATTTT. Translation gives CASSFLIREVEDPDTQYF.

Only a few counts were recorded for this clone. This chain links TRBV7-9 with TRBJ1-2, with D possibly being TRBD1 (6 bases). The CDR3 sequence is 15 residues long. Germline CDR1 SEHNR, CDR2 FQNEAQ (reference sequence). The V and J ends lost 4 bases and 6 bases respectively, with 18 bases between them. The CDR3 nucleotides are TGTGCCAGCAGCTCCACAAATTCCACAGGGAATGGCTACACCTTC. Its protein is CASSSTNSTGNGYTF.

This CDR3 reads CASGVRTGNYYEQYF. The CDR3 DNA reads TGTGCCAGCGGGGTGAGGACAGGGAATTACTACGAGCAGTACTTC. The genes are TRBV2 and TRBJ2-7; 8 bases fit TRBD1. Trimming removed 8 bases from V and 3 bases from J; junction bases left unmatched: 12. The CDR3 has 15 residues. From germline, CDR1 is SNHLY and CDR2 FYNNEI.

This chain links TRBV4-1 with TRBJ1-1; the match to TRBD1 covers 9 bases. The V segment lost 1 base and the J segment 3 bases; nucleotides outside the gene matches: 3. Germline-derived CDR1 and CDR2 are MGHRA and YSYEKL. CDR3 length: 15 residues. CDR3 sequence reads: CASSQGTGDYTEAFF. The CDR3 coding sequence is TGCGCCAGCAGCCAAGGGACAGGGGATTACACTGAAGCTTTCTTT.

V usage is TRBV21-1 and J usage is TRBJ2-7; TRBD1, as called in the table, went unchecked against the DNA. TRBV21-1 is a pseudogene segment. CDR3 length equals 15 residues. The CDR3: CASSSPGTGPYEQYF. For the CDR3, the DNA is TGTGCCAGCAGCAGTCCCGGGACAGGCCCCTACGAGCAGTACTTC.

The genes are TRBV7-6 and TRBJ2-1, with D possibly matching TRBD1 (5 bases). Germline V lookup: CDR1 SGHVS, CDR2 FNYEAQ. The V end was cut by 3 bases, the J end by 13 bases, with 10 bases between. The CDR3 runs to 11 residues. The CDR3 nucleotides read TGTGCCAGCAGCTTTAGGGGCCACCAGTTCTTC. This gives the protein CASSFRGHQFF.

The chain joins TRBV7-2 to TRBJ2-1, with a tentative D call TRBD1 (6 bases). The CDR3 is 18 amino acids. Trimming removed 5 bases from V and 3 bases from J, with 23 bases in between. Germline V CDR1 and CDR2: SGHTA, FQGNSA. The CDR3 coding sequence is TGTGCCAGCAGCCCCGGACAGCCCAATATGCCCCTCTACAATGAGCAGTTCTTC. This codes for CASSPGQPNMPLYNEQFF.

This chain connects TRBV5-6 to TRBJ2-5; D may be TRBD1 (5 bases). The CDR3 totals 15 residues. The germline V and J ends were trimmed by 4 bases and 2 bases, with 15 bases remaining between them. Germline V CDR1 and CDR2: SGHDT, YYEEEE. The CDR3 is CASSNRLSAQETQYF. CDR3 bases: TGTGCCAGCAGCAACAGGCTTTCGGCACAAGAGACCCAGTACTTC.

The chain has TRBV27 and TRBJ2-7; maybe TRBD1 (7 bases). The CDR3 sequence is 14 residues long. From germline, CDR1 is MNHEY and CDR2 SMNVEV (reference sequence). V was shortened by 5 bases and J by 4 bases, with 15 bases between the two germline ends. The CDR3 coding sequence is TGTGCCAGCAGTCGGTCAGGGGGAGGTTACGAGCAGTACTTC. Translated: CASSRSGGGYEQYF.

The chain employs TRBV28 and TRBJ2-2; TRBD1 agrees at 9 bases. CDR1 and CDR2 from the germline V gene are MDHEN and SYDVKM. V shed 7 bases and J 3 bases; nucleotides not matched to a gene: 6. This CDR3 has 15 amino acids. The CDR3 DNA reads TGTGCCAGCACCTGGGGGACAGGGTACACCGGGGAGCTGTTTTTT. It specifies CASTWGTGYTGELFF.

This clone has just one count. The rearrangement links TRBV3-1 (or the pseudogene TRBV3-2) to TRBJ2-1; 13 bases align to TRBD2. The germline gives CDR1 LGHDT, CDR2 YNNKEL (reference sequence). J lost 10 bases, V lost 2 bases, and 8 bases had no gene match. This CDR3 is built from 16 residues. The CDR3 coding sequence is TGTGCCAGCAGCCAAAGCGGGACTAGCGGGACGAGGGAGCAGTTCTTC. It is translated as CASSQSGTSGTREQFF.

The V call is TRBV28, the J call TRBJ1-4; 8 bases are a match to TRBD1. The CDR3 is 18 amino acids. V dropped 1 base and J dropped 8; count of bases not matched to a gene: 15. The germline gives CDR1 MDHEN, CDR2 SYDVKM. The chain's CDR3 is CASSLSGQGLGDSEKLFF. In nucleotides, the CDR3 is TGTGCCAGCAGTTTATCTGGACAGGGCTTAGGCGATTCCGAAAAACTGTTTTTT.

The chain couples TRBV11-2 to TRBJ2-3; TRBD2 aligns across 7 bases. Trimming removed 0 bases from V and 3 bases from J; junction bases left unmatched: 6. The CDR3 contains 16 residues. Germline loops: CDR1 SGHAT, CDR2 FQNNGV. CDR3 coding DNA: TGTGCCAGCAGCTTAGAAGTCAGCGGGGTAACAGATACGCAGTATTTT. Translated, it gives CASSLEVSGVTDTQYF.